The 23 T cell receptor beta chains reported below all come from one sample, sequenced in a study of identical twins. Via MiXCR, TCRdb re-called the 5' RACE reads, giving one row per CDR3 protein. Of around 960,000 distinct CDR3 sequences in the sample, about 12% were seen once. The sample was also reused in another study, on yellow fever vaccine responses in identical twins.

The sequenced sample consisted of PBMCs. The receptors derive from a woman in her late teens or twenties in good health.

The chain carries TRBV20-1 and TRBJ2-1; 7 nucleotides align to TRBD2. Germline V lookup: CDR1 DFQATT, CDR2 SNEGSKA (reference sequence). Unmatched junction bases numbered 14, after V lost 5 bases and J lost 7 bases. The CDR3 sequence is 15 residues long. The CDR3 loop reads CSAEPGLIFGNEQFF. The CDR3 coding sequence is TGCAGTGCTGAACCGGGACTAATCTTTGGGAATGAGCAGTTCTTC.

The V call is TRBV7-9, the J call TRBJ2-7, with TRBD2 matching over 9 bases. V gave up 5 bases and J gave up 2 bases; unmatched junction bases: 7. This CDR3 is 15 amino acids long. Germline V gene data show CDR1 as SEHNR and CDR2 as FQNEAQ (reference sequence). The CDR3 nucleotides are TGTGCCAGCAGCCAAGGAGCGGGGGGCGCCTACGAGCAGTACGTC. Protein sequence: CASSQGAGGAYEQYV.

This clonotype was detected a few times. The genes are TRBV21-1 and TRBJ1-2; the DNA was not compared with TRBD1, the D call given in the table. TRBV21-1 is assigned pseudogene status. This CDR3 is 17 amino acids long. CDR3: CASSKGEYGQGVLGYTF. CDR3 nucleotides: TGTGCCAGCAGCAAAGGGGAATACGGACAGGGAGTTTTAGGCTACACCTTC.

This clonotype was recorded at least ten times. V is TRBV5-1 and J is TRBJ2-5; no firm D call. The CDR3 extends over 17 amino acids. Germline CDR1 is SGHRS and CDR2 is YFSETQ. V gave up 0 bases and J gave up 2 bases, with 17 bases separating them. CDR3 coding DNA: TGCGCCAGCAGCTTGGGTCCTCGTAGCAGCATACAAGAGACCCAGTACTTC. Its translation is CASSLGPRSSIQETQYF. Combining the CDR3 with reference TRBV5-1 and TRBJ2-5 gives the whole variable domain KAGVTQTPRYLIKTRGQQVTLSCSPISGHRSVSWYQQTPGQGLQFLFEYFSETQRNKGNFPGRFSGRQFSNSRSEMNVSTLELGDSALYLCASSLGPRSSIQETQYFGPGTRLLVL.

This clonotype was counted ten times or more. The J gene is TRBJ2-3, the V gene TRBV20-1; TRBD2 matches at 8 bases. The CDR3 loop spans 15 amino acids. With 1 base clipped from V and 2 bases from J, the junction kept 5 bases outside the gene matches. Germline V gene sequence: CDR1 DFQATT, CDR2 SNEGSKA (reference sequence). CDR3 DNA sequence: TGCAGTGCTAGAGTCCGCGGGAGGCCCACAGATACGCAGTATTTT. Protein product: CSARVRGRPTDTQYF.

This chain links TRBV11-3 with TRBJ1-1; 7 bases align to TRBD1. This CDR3 contains 14 residues. With 5 bases clipped from V and 8 bases from J, the junction kept 11 bases outside the gene matches. Germline V gives CDR1 SGHNT, CDR2 YENEEA. This CDR3 is CASSPGGGPGEAFF. In nucleotides, the CDR3 is TGTGCCAGCAGCCCAGGGGGAGGGCCAGGGGAAGCTTTCTTT.

This clonotype appeared a few times. This rearrangement joins TRBV7-9 to TRBJ2-3, with a tentative D call TRBD1 (6 bases). Germline CDR1 is SEHNR and CDR2 is FQNEAQ (reference sequence). The CDR3 is 14 residues long. V lost 6 bases to trimming and J lost 3 bases, with 13 bases between them. The CDR3 coding sequence is TGTGCCAGCAGTCCCGACAGGCTTACAGATACGCAGTATTTT. This gives the protein CASSPDRLTDTQYF.

In its sample, this clonotype was seen a few times. The chain recombines TRBV10-2 with TRBJ2-3, with TRBD2 matching 9 bases. With V trimmed by 3 bases and J by 2 bases, 3 bases remained unmatched. The germline gives CDR1 WSHSY, CDR2 SAAADI. The CDR3 is 15 amino acids. In nucleotides, the CDR3 is TGCGCCAGCAGTGACCTAGCGGGAAACACAGATACGCAGTATTTT. It specifies CASSDLAGNTDTQYF.

There are many counts of this clonotype. The chain joins TRBV12-3 or TRBV12-4 to TRBJ1-3; perhaps TRBD1 as D (5 bases). Trimming removed 6 bases at V and 0 bases at J, with 9 bases between. This CDR3 has 14 amino acids. CDR3 sequence: CASSPGASGNTIYF. Written as DNA, the CDR3 is TGTGCCAGCAGCCCCGGGGCCTCTGGAAACACCATATATTTT.

The chain has TRBV5-1 and TRBJ2-2; TRBD1 matches at 9 bases. Germline values: CDR1 SGHRS, CDR2 YFSETQ. The V gene end was trimmed by 2 bases and the J gene end by 5 bases; junction bases not matched to a gene: 7. This CDR3 region has 16 residues. The CDR3 reads CASSFGTGLRTGELFF. CDR3 bases: TGCGCCAGCAGCTTTGGGACAGGGCTAAGGACCGGGGAGCTGTTTTTT.

This clonotype has a handful of counts. The chain couples TRBV20-1 to TRBJ2-7; D might be TRBD1 or TRBD2, each matching 5 bases. V was cut by 0 bases and J by 2 bases, with 17 bases left in between. The CDR3 is 16 amino acids. Germline V gene sequence: CDR1 DFQATT, CDR2 SNEGSKA (reference sequence). CDR3 bases: TGCAGTGCTAGAGAAAGGTTTCGGGGCAGTACCTACGAGCAGTACTTC. Its protein product is CSARERFRGSTYEQYF.

The chain is built from TRBV12-3 or TRBV12-4 and TRBJ2-4, with TRBD1 matching over 9 bases. The CDR3 is made up of 13 amino acids. Trimming at V came to 7 bases and at J to 6 bases, leaving 4 bases not matched to a gene. CDR3 coding DNA: TGTGCCAGCACCCGGGACAGGGTAAACATTCAGTACTTC. Translated, it gives CASTRDRVNIQYF.

This clonotype occurred a few times. The chain recombines TRBV4-2 with TRBJ1-4, with TRBD1 as a possible D gene (5 bases). Germline CDR1 reads LGHNA; CDR2 reads YNFKEQ. The V gene lost 0 bases and the J gene lost 2 bases, with 13 bases spanning the gap. The CDR3 loop spans 17 amino acids. CDR3 sequence (DNA): TGTGCCAGCAGCCAAGAGGCCAGGGCCTGGACTAATGAAAAACTGTTTTTT. Its protein is CASSQEARAWTNEKLFF.

V and J are TRBV4-1 and TRBJ2-7; 8 bases fit TRBD1. This CDR3 has 14 residues. The germline V gene encodes CDR1 MGHRA and CDR2 YSYEKL. Trimming cost V 1 base and J 4 bases; bases outside gene matches: 3. In DNA form, the CDR3 reads TGCGCCAGCAGCCAAGGGACAGGGATTTACGAGCAGTACTTC. It encodes CASSQGTGIYEQYF.

There are a few counts of this clonotype. The rearrangement uses TRBV2 and TRBJ2-1; D not certain. CDR3 length equals 12 residues. V was pared by 4 bases and J by 10 bases, with 11 bases between. Germline CDR1 and CDR2: SNHLY and FYNNEI. The CDR3: CASSGGSSEQFF. The CDR3 nucleotides read TGTGCCAGCAGTGGGGGATCGTCGGAGCAGTTCTTC. Filled out from reference TRBV2 and TRBJ2-1, the complete variable domain reads EPEVTQTPSHQVTQMGQEVILRCVPISNHLYFYWYRQILGQKVEFLVSFYNNEISEKSEIFDDQFSVERPDGSNFTLKIRSTKLEDSAMYFCASSGGSSEQFFGPGTRLTVL.

This clonotype has just a few counts. V and J are TRBV7-9 and TRBJ2-7; D is possibly TRBD1 or TRBD2 (5 bases each). Germline-derived CDR1 and CDR2 are SEHNR and FQNEAQ (reference sequence). This CDR3 is built from 14 residues. The ends were cut back, 6 bases at V and 3 bases at J, with 15 bases in the middle. The CDR3 here is CASRAGTVGYEQYF. CDR3 sequence (DNA): TGTGCCAGCAGAGCCGGGACGGTGGGCTACGAGCAGTACTTC. Filled out from reference TRBV7-9 and TRBJ2-7, the complete variable domain reads DTGVSQNPRHKITKRGQNVTFRCDPISEHNRLYWYRQTLGQGPEFLTYFQNEAQLEKSRLLSDRFSAERPKGSFSTLEIQRTEQGDSAMYLCASRAGTVGYEQYFGPGTRLTVT.

This clonotype was counted between two and nine times. The rearrangement joins TRBV14 to TRBJ2-1; TRBD1 agrees at 7 bases. The germline V gene encodes CDR1 SGHDN and CDR2 FVKESK. J gave up 7 bases and V 1 base, and 1 base lay outside the gene matches. This CDR3 comprises 13 residues. The CDR3 loop is CASSQGDRNEQFF. DNA for the CDR3: TGTGCCAGCAGCCAAGGGGACAGAAATGAGCAGTTCTTC. Filled out from reference TRBV14 and TRBJ2-1, the complete variable domain reads EAGVTQFPSHSVIEKGQTVTLRCDPISGHDNLYWYRRVMGKEIKFLLHFVKESKQDESGMPNNRFLAERTGGTYSTLKVQPAELEDSGVYFCASSQGDRNEQFFGPGTRLTVL.

There are many counts of this clonotype. The chain recombines TRBV12-3 or TRBV12-4 with TRBJ2-4; TRBD2 agrees at 12 bases. V lost 5 bases, J lost 9 bases, and 8 bases stayed unmatched. This CDR3 region has 15 residues. The CDR3 region has the DNA TGTGCCAGCAGTCGGACTAGCGGGACGAACGGCATTCAGTACTTC. Protein: CASSRTSGTNGIQYF.

The table lists this clonotype with a few counts. This rearrangement joins TRBV19 to TRBJ2-5; D possibly corresponds to TRBD2 (6 bases). CDR1 and CDR2 (germline): LNHDA, SQIVND (reference sequence). V was trimmed by 5 bases and J by 4 bases, leaving 17 bases between them. The CDR3 covers 15 residues. The CDR3 protein is CASSPGGSVTETQYF. CDR3 nucleotides: TGTGCCAGTAGTCCCGGAGGGTCCGTCACAGAGACCCAGTACTTC.

This clonotype was seen ten or more times. In nucleotides, the CDR3 is TGTGCCAGCAGCTTAGTGTTCAGCACAGATACGCAGTATTTT. It is translated as CASSLVFSTDTQYF. The chain uses TRBV7-2 and TRBJ2-3; D is ambiguous. With 1 base removed from V and 0 bases from J, the gap between germline ends came to 5 bases. Germline V lookup: CDR1 SGHTA, CDR2 FQGNSA. The CDR3 is 14 amino acids.

This clonotype was counted between two and nine times. The chain links TRBV28 to TRBJ2-6; 8 positions match TRBD1. CDR1 and CDR2 from the germline V gene are MDHEN and SYDVKM. V shed 6 bases and J 1 base; nucleotides not matched to a gene: 2. The CDR3 covers 15 residues. In DNA, the CDR3 is TGTGCCAGCAGGTACAGGGGGTCTGGGGCCAACGTCCTGACTTTC. This codes for CASRYRGSGANVLTF.

This clonotype was picked up a small number of times. J is TRBJ2-3 and V is TRBV24-1; 9 bases line up with TRBD2. Losses at the gene ends were 5 bases for V and 4 bases for J; bases not matched to a gene: 18. This CDR3 spans 19 amino acids. Germline V gene lookup returns CDR1 KGHDR and CDR2 SFDVKD. The CDR3 sequence: CATSGYSTTGTSSPDTQYF. The DNA of the CDR3 is TGTGCCACCAGTGGTTACAGCACGACCGGGACTAGCTCCCCAGATACGCAGTATTTT.

In this sample, this clonotype turned up many times. The J gene is TRBJ2-2, the V gene TRBV7-8; TRBD2 aligns across 10 bases. V lost 1 base and J lost 4; bases outside the gene matches: 12. The CDR3 sequence is 19 residues long. Germline CDR1 is SGHVS and CDR2 is FQNEAQ. As DNA, the CDR3 is TGTGCCAGCAGCTTAGTAGGCAGATCTAGCGGGAGAGGCACCGGGGAGCTGTTTTTT. It codes for CASSLVGRSSGRGTGELFF. The full variable domain, in which reference TRBV7-8 and TRBJ2-2 provide the parts outside the CDR3, is GAGVSQSPRYKVAKRGQDVALRCDPISGHVSLFWYQQALGQGPEFLTYFQNEAQLDKSGLPSDRFFAERPEGSVSTLKIQRTQQEDSAVYLCASSLVGRSSGRGTGELFFGEGSRLTVL.